A single sample is the source of the 5 T cell receptor beta chains below, sequenced in a study of T-cell reconstitution after alpha-beta-depleted transplantation in children. Library preparation (for TCRbeta) was performed with unique molecular identifiers. From the PCR reads, TCRdb called clonotypes with MiXCR, one entry per CDR3 protein. The data contain around 440,000 distinct CDR3 sequences, 10% of them singletons. Sequenced here: PBMCs, sampled before TCRalphabeta/CD19-depleted stem cell transplant. Source of these receptors: a child aged 2 to 9 with inherited bone marrow failure, due to receive a stem cell transplant.

There are a few counts of this clonotype. The rearrangement links TRBV20-1 to TRBJ2-2; tentatively, D is TRBD1 or TRBD2 (5 bases each). The CDR3 contains 14 residues. Trimming pared 4 bases from V and 3 bases from J, leaving 12 bases between. CDR1 is DFQATT and CDR2 is SNEGSKA in the germline V gene (reference sequence). DNA of the CDR3: TGCAGTGCTATTGGGGGATGGGACACCGGGGAGCTGTTTTTT. Its protein product is CSAIGGWDTGELFF.

This clonotype occurred many times. The chain employs TRBV27 and TRBJ2-7, with a weak D call TRBD1 (6 bases). The CDR3 covers 15 residues. Germline V gene data show CDR1 as MNHEY and CDR2 as SMNVEV (reference sequence). The V and J ends lost 6 bases and 2 bases respectively, with 17 bases between them. The DNA for the CDR3 is TGTGCCAGCAGCCCCCAGCAGGGGACAACCTACGAGCAGTACTTC. As protein: CASSPQQGTTYEQYF.

The chain links TRBV20-1 to TRBJ1-2; 7 bases are a match to TRBD1. This CDR3 has 12 residues. CDR1 is DFQATT, CDR2 SNEGSKA, per germline (reference sequence). The V segment lost 5 bases and the J segment 3 bases; nucleotides outside the gene matches: 3. The CDR3 sequence is CSAPTGYYGYTF. CDR3 coding DNA: TGCAGTGCTCCGACAGGGTACTATGGCTACACCTTC.

This clonotype was seen a few times. The V gene is TRBV27, the J gene TRBJ2-7, with 8 bases lining up with TRBD1. Germline CDR1 reads MNHEY; CDR2 reads SMNVEV (reference sequence). V shed 5 bases, J shed 4 bases, and the junction held 10 bases outside the gene matches. The CDR3 has 15 residues. In DNA form, the CDR3 reads TGTGCCAGCAGTCCGCAGGGGGCCCCATTTTACGAGCAGTACTTC. It is translated as CASSPQGAPFYEQYF.

In its sample, this clonotype was seen many times. CDR3 in DNA: TGTGCCAGCAGTTTCACAGGGGGGAACACTGAAGCTTTCTTT. Encoded protein: CASSFTGGNTEAFF. This sequence joins TRBV27 and TRBJ1-1; TRBD1 matches 8 bases. Per the germline V gene, CDR1 is MNHEY and CDR2 is SMNVEV (reference sequence). The CDR3 is 14 residues long. V shed 3 bases, J shed 1 base, and the junction held 1 base outside the gene matches.